Each of the 11 T cell receptor beta chains below was sequenced from the same sample in a study of OX40 agonist ivuxolimab in advanced cancers. Sequencing was performed with immunoSEQ multiplex PCR; in TCRdb, only in-frame clones are kept and a portion is missing. The sample contains around 33,000 clones, 84% of which appear only once. The sample here was CD4+ or CD8+ T cells sorted from blood, taken in a trial of the OX40 agonist ivuxolimab. The receptors come from an adult with an advanced solid tumor such as melanoma, head and neck, liver or kidney cancer.

The chain carries TRBV27 and TRBJ2-7; TRBD1 matches 9 bases. V trimming: 10 bases; J trimming: 6 bases; junction bases outside the gene matches: 10. Per germline, CDR1 MNHEY and CDR2 SMNVEV (reference sequence). CDR3 length equals 13 residues. The CDR3 protein is CATSSGQGPEQYF. CDR3 bases: TGTGCCACCTCATCGGGACAGGGCCCCGAGCAGTACTTC.

V usage is TRBV7-9 and J usage is TRBJ1-2; no firm D call. Deletions cut 4 bases from V and 6 bases from J, with 18 bases between. The CDR3 consists of 15 residues. The V gene's germline CDR1 is SEHNR and CDR2 FQNEAQ (reference sequence). Here the CDR3 DNA reads TGTGCCAGCAGCTCACCCGGGAGCTTTGGCGATGGCTACACCTTC. Its protein is CASSSPGSFGDGYTF.

The chain links TRBV28 to TRBJ2-1; D possibly corresponds to TRBD2 (7 bases). The CDR3 runs to 14 residues. CDR1 and CDR2 from the germline V gene are MDHEN and SYDVKM. V lost 6 bases and J lost 3, with 12 bases in between. The CDR3 is CASSRGAVYNEQFF. CDR3 nucleotide sequence: TGTGCCAGCAGCCGGGGGGCCGTCTACAATGAGCAGTTCTTC.

Here the CDR3 DNA reads TGTGCCAGCAGAACTAGCGGCTACGAGCAGTACTTC. It yields the protein CASRTSGYEQYF. The V call is TRBV28, the J call TRBJ2-7, with 8 bases aligning to TRBD2. V trimming: 6 bases; J trimming: 3 bases; junction bases outside the gene matches: 1. This CDR3 contains 12 residues. Germline V gene lookup returns CDR1 MDHEN and CDR2 SYDVKM.

The chain combines TRBV7-3 with TRBJ2-1; 8 nucleotides align to TRBD2. The CDR3 consists of 17 residues. J gave up 5 bases and V 5 bases, and 14 bases lay outside the gene matches. CDR1 SGHTA and CDR2 FQGTGA come from the germline V gene. The CDR3 DNA reads TGTGCCAGCAGCGAGGGGGTGCTAGCGGGCCCCCACAATGAGCAGTTCTTC. Its translation is CASSEGVLAGPHNEQFF.

This chain links TRBV4-2 with TRBJ2-2; possibly TRBD1 or TRBD2 for D (7 bases each). The V and J ends lost 1 base and 6 bases respectively, with 12 bases between them. There are 15 residues in the CDR3. Germline V gene lookup returns CDR1 LGHNA and CDR2 YNFKEQ. CDR3 loop: CASSQGAGGAGELFF. The DNA of the CDR3 is TGTGCCAGCAGCCAAGGGGCAGGGGGGGCCGGGGAGCTGTTTTTT.

This sequence joins TRBV7-3 and TRBJ1-1, with D unclear. Germline V CDR1 and CDR2: SGHTA, FQGTGA. The CDR3 sequence is 13 residues long. V dropped 6 bases and J dropped 4 bases, with 12 bases sitting between them. The CDR3 region is CASSWGVATEAFF. CDR3 nucleotide sequence: TGTGCCAGCAGTTGGGGTGTTGCCACTGAAGCTTTCTTT.

The chain is built from TRBV9 and TRBJ1-6, with TRBD1 matching 7 bases. The length of the CDR3 is 15 residues. With 0 bases clipped from V and 9 bases from J, the junction kept 6 bases outside the gene matches. Germline V gene data show CDR1 as SGDLS and CDR2 as YYNGEE. CDR3 sequence (DNA): TGTGCCAGCAGCGTAGATGACAGGGTCGCTTCACCCCTCCACTTT. Translated, it gives CASSVDDRVASPLHF.

The chain links TRBV7-9 to TRBJ1-2; 7 nucleotides agree with TRBD1. The CDR3 loop spans 16 amino acids. Germline lookup yields CDR1 SEHNR and CDR2 FQNEAQ (reference sequence). With 3 bases clipped from V and 0 bases from J, the junction kept 7 bases outside the gene matches. The CDR3 sequence: CASSFDPGQANYGYTF. The CDR3 bases are TGTGCCAGCAGCTTTGATCCCGGACAGGCTAACTATGGCTACACCTTC.

The chain has TRBV2 and TRBJ1-5, with D unclear. Germline assignment: CDR1 SNHLY and CDR2 FYNNEI. The CDR3 totals 13 residues. The V end was cut by 6 bases, the J end by 6 bases, with 12 bases between. The CDR3 bases are TGTGCCAGCAGAGCGACGGAAATTCAGCCCCAGCATTTT. Translating gives CASRATEIQPQHF.

The chain joins TRBV5-6 to TRBJ2-7, with D possibly matching TRBD2 (6 bases). The germline V gene has CDR1 SGHDT and CDR2 YYEEEE. V shed 4 bases and J shed 2 bases, with 13 bases lying between them. This CDR3 is 14 amino acids long. The CDR3 region has the DNA TGTGCCAGCAGCCCCCGTCCGGGGGCCTACGAGCAGTACTTC. Translation gives CASSPRPGAYEQYF.